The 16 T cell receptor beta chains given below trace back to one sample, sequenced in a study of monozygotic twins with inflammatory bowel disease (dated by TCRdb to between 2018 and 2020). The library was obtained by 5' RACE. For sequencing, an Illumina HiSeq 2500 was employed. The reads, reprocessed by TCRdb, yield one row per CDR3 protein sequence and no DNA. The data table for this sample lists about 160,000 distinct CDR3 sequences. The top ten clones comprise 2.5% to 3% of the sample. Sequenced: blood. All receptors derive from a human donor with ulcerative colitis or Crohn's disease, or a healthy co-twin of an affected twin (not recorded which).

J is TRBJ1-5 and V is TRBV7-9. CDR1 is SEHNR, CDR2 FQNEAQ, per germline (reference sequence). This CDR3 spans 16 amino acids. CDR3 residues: CASSTDVLDSNQPQHF.

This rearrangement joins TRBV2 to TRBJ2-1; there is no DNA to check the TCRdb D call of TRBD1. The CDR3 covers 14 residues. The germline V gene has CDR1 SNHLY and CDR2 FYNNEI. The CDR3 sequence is CASNENGNWDEQFF.

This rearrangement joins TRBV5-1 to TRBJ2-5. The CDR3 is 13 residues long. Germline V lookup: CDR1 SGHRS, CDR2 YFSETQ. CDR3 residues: CASSIAGEETQYF.

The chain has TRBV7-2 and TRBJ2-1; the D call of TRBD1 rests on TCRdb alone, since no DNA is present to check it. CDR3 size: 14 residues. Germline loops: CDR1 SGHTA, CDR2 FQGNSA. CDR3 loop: CASSFTGIYNEQFF.

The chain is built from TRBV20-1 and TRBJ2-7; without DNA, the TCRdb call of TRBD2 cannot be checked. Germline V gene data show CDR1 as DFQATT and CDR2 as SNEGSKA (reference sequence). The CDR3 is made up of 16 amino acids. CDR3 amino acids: CSARDPGGRSTYEQYF.

This chain's CDR3 is CASSVGLANTGELFF. V usage is TRBV11-2 and J usage is TRBJ2-2; no DNA is available, so the TRBD2 call from TCRdb remains unchecked. CDR1 is SGHAT and CDR2 is FQNNGV in the germline V gene. The CDR3 extends over 15 amino acids.

The CDR3 spells CASSRGAGANVLTF. The chain carries TRBV7-2 and TRBJ2-6; lacking DNA, the TRBD1 call made by TCRdb goes unchecked. The CDR3 contains 14 residues. Germline assignment: CDR1 SGHTA and CDR2 FQGNSA.

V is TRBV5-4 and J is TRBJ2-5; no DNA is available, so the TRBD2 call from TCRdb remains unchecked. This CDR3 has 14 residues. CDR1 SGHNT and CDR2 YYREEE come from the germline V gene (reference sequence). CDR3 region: CASSSATSSETQYF.

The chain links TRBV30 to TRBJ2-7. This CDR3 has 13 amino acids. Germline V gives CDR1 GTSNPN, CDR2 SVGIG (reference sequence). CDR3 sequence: CAWLTGSSYEQYF.

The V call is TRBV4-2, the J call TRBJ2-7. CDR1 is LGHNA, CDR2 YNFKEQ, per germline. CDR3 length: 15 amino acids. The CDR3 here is CAGSRQGWTAYEQYF.

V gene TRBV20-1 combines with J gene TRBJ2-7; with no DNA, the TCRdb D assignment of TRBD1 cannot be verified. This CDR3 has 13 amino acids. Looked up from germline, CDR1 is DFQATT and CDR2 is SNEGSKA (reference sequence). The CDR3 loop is CSARVAGQYEQYF.

The CDR3 loop is CASSQVGSSGSSGANVLTF. The gene calls are TRBV4-2 and TRBJ2-6; TCRdb's D call of TRBD2 is untestable without DNA. The CDR3 covers 19 residues. The germline V gene has CDR1 LGHNA and CDR2 YNFKEQ.

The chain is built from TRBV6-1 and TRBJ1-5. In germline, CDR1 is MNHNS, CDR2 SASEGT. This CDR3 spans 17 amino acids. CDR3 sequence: CASSEGNTQNSNQPQHF.

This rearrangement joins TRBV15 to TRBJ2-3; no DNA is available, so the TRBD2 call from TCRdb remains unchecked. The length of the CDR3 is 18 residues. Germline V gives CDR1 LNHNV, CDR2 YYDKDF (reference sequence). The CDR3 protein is CATSRDKASGSSEDTQYF.

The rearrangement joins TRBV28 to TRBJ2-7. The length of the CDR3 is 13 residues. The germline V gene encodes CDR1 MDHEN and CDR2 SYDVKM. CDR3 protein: CASSLRWVGEQYF.

CDR3 sequence: CASSLVGSGSYNEQFF. The genes are TRBV5-1 and TRBJ2-1; the D call of TRBD2 rests on TCRdb alone, since no DNA is present to check it. Germline-derived CDR1 and CDR2 are SGHRS and YFSETQ. There are 16 residues in the CDR3. Supplemented by reference TRBV5-1 and TRBJ2-1, the full variable domain reads KAGVTQTPRYLIKTRGQQVTLSCSPISGHRSVSWYQQTPGQGLQFLFEYFSETQRNKGNFPGRFSGRQFSNSRSEMNVSTLELGDSALYLCASSLVGSGSYNEQFFGPGTRLTVL.